This T cell receptor (beta chain) was identified during a study of blood T cells in healthy people across ages. The CDR3 is made up of 16 amino acids. From germline, CDR1 is SGHVS and CDR2 FQNEAQ. Trimming left V 3 bases short and J 0 bases short, with 12 bases between. Using a J-beta primer mix together with a sample-barcoded 5' primer, a second PCR was run for about 6 to 12 cycles. TCRdb redid the calling of the 5' RACE reads with MiXCR, one entry per CDR3 protein. Of about 840,000 distinct CDR3 sequences detected, 25% to 30% appear once; the ten largest clones hold around 9.6%. The same specimen was also included in a second study, on T cells of mothers and their children.

This chain uses TRBV7-8 with TRBJ1-3, with D hard to call. Source material: blood. The source of this sequence is a woman aged 40 to 50 in good health. The CDR3 DNA reads TGTGCCAGCAGCTTCGGTAGTTTCAGCTCTGGAAACACCATATATTTT. It encodes CASSFGSFSSGNTIYF.